The 21 T cell receptor beta chains listed next were all sequenced from one sample in a study of blood T cells in healthy people across ages. The authors ran a second PCR of roughly 6 to 11 cycles using a sample-barcoded 5' primer and a J-beta primer mix. TCRdb used MiXCR to reprocess the 5' RACE reads, holding one entry per CDR3 protein. The sample holds 700,000 or so distinct CDR3 sequences; 20% to 25% are singletons and the top ten take around a fifth. Sequenced material: blood. Receptors originate from a man aged 70 or older in good health.

Ten or more counts support this clonotype. The V and J genes are TRBV3-1 and TRBJ2-1, with D perhaps matching TRBD2 (5 bases). The V end was cut by 0 bases, the J end by 7 bases, with 16 bases between. This CDR3 spans 16 amino acids. The V gene's germline CDR1 is LGHDT and CDR2 YNNKEL (reference sequence). CDR3 in amino acids: CASSQDAGQRWNEQFF. The CDR3 coding sequence is TGTGCCAGCAGCCAAGACGCGGGTCAAAGGTGGAATGAGCAGTTCTTC.

V gene TRBV12-3 or TRBV12-4 combines with J gene TRBJ2-3; the match to TRBD2 covers 12 bases. The J segment lost 6 bases and the V segment lost 6 bases, leaving 10 bases of the junction unmatched. The CDR3 is 16 amino acids. The CDR3 nucleotides are TGTGCCAGCAGGGGGGGTAGACTAGCGGGAGCTGATACGCAGTATTTT. Translated: CASRGGRLAGADTQYF.

This rearrangement joins TRBV6-6 to TRBJ1-4; D is undetermined. CDR3 length: 14 residues. Trimming shortened V by 2 bases and J by 4 bases, and 8 bases separated the two germline ends. CDR1 is MNHNY and CDR2 is SVGAGI in the germline V gene (reference sequence). The CDR3 region is CASSYKSYNEKLFF. The CDR3 coding sequence is TGTGCCAGCAGTTACAAGAGCTATAATGAAAAACTGTTTTTT.

This chain joins TRBV20-1 and TRBJ2-5, with 8 bases aligning to TRBD2. The junction had 11 bases not matched to a gene; V was cut back by 6 bases and J by 5 bases. CDR1 is DFQATT and CDR2 is SNEGSKA in the germline V gene (reference sequence). CDR3 length: 14 amino acids. The CDR3 DNA sequence: TGCAGTGCGGGACATAGCGGGGTCTGGGAGACCCAGTACTTC. Residues: CSAGHSGVWETQYF.

This clonotype was seen a handful of times. This chain uses TRBV9 with TRBJ2-4, with 10 positions matching TRBD2. The CDR3 loop spans 21 amino acids. The germline V gene has CDR1 SGDLS and CDR2 YYNGEE. After removal of 2 bases from V and 8 bases from J, the junction contained 25 bases not matched to a gene. The CDR3 region has the DNA TGTGCCAGCAGCGTGAGGGACAGGTCCTGGCTAGCGGGAGCCGGGGGAGACATTCAGTACTTC. Protein product: CASSVRDRSWLAGAGGDIQYF.

This sequence joins TRBV20-1 and TRBJ1-2, with D perhaps matching TRBD1 (6 bases). This CDR3 region has 12 residues. The germline V gene has CDR1 DFQATT and CDR2 SNEGSKA (reference sequence). Trimming removed 2 bases from V and 7 bases from J, with 11 bases in between. This chain's CDR3 is CSARSVRGGYTF. CDR3 bases: TGCAGTGCTAGATCTGTCAGGGGTGGCTACACCTTC.

This clonotype was seen more than once but under ten times. The rearrangement uses TRBV14 and TRBJ2-7; 13 bases fit TRBD2. There are 15 residues in the CDR3. Germline CDR1 is SGHDN and CDR2 is FVKESK. V gave up 4 bases and J gave up 4 bases; unmatched junction bases: 4. The CDR3 nucleotides are TGTGCCAGCAGCCGGACTAGCGGGGGCTATTACGAGCAGTACTTC. Encoded protein: CASSRTSGGYYEQYF.

This clonotype was observed a handful of times. The CDR3 coding sequence is TGTGCCAGCTCACCACGGACGGAAACTAATGAAAAACTGTTTTTT. Its translation: CASSPRTETNEKLFF. This chain connects TRBV18 to TRBJ1-4; unclear D gene. Looked up from germline, CDR1 is KGHSH and CDR2 is LQKENI. The V gene lost 1 base and the J gene lost 1 base, with 7 bases spanning the gap. The CDR3 totals 15 residues.

The chain uses TRBV12-3 or TRBV12-4 and TRBJ2-3; no definite D call. V gave up 8 bases and J gave up 1 base, with 10 bases separating them. CDR3 length: 13 amino acids. The CDR3 nucleotides read TGTGCCAGCGGCAGGATTCGCACAGATACGCAGTATTTT. This codes for CASGRIRTDTQYF.

There are a few counts of this clonotype. The chain has TRBV18 and TRBJ2-1; D remains unclear. CDR3 size: 16 residues. The ends were cut back, 3 bases at V and 2 bases at J, with 14 bases in the middle. CDR1 and CDR2 (germline): KGHSH, LQKENI. Here the CDR3 reads CASSPRAWQAYNEQFF. The CDR3, as DNA: TGTGCCAGCTCACCCCGAGCTTGGCAGGCCTACAATGAGCAGTTCTTC. Complete variable domain (other parts from reference TRBV18 and TRBJ2-1): NAGVMQNPRHLVRRRGQEARLRCSPMKGHSHVYWYRQLPEEGLKFMVYLQKENIIDESGMPKERFSAEFPKEGPSILRIQQVVRGDSAAYFCASSPRAWQAYNEQFFGPGTRLTVL.

The sample holds one count of this clonotype. The rearrangement uses TRBV12-3 or TRBV12-4 and TRBJ1-2, with no clear D. The CDR3 totals 15 residues. Trimming took 6 bases from V and 2 from J, leaving 16 bases between them. DNA for the CDR3: TGTGCCAGCAGCCGCGACACAAACTCCAACTATGGCTACACCTTC. It is translated as CASSRDTNSNYGYTF.

A few counts support this clonotype. The chain has TRBV12-3 or TRBV12-4 and TRBJ2-1; 7 bases map to TRBD2. This CDR3 has 14 residues. The J segment lost 5 bases and the V segment lost 10 bases, leaving 11 bases of the junction unmatched. In DNA, the CDR3 is TGTGCCACACTGACGGGACTAAAAAACAATGAGCAGTTCTTC. Translated, it gives CATLTGLKNNEQFF.

The chain joins TRBV20-1 to TRBJ2-1, with a possible D match to TRBD1 (5 bases). This CDR3 spans 18 amino acids. CDR1 and CDR2 from the germline V gene are DFQATT and SNEGSKA (reference sequence). V lost 0 bases to trimming and J lost 0 bases, with 18 bases between them. CDR3 region: CSARDHLGDRSSYNEQFF. In nucleotides, the CDR3 is TGCAGTGCTAGAGACCACCTTGGCGACAGAAGCTCCTACAATGAGCAGTTCTTC.

The V and J genes are TRBV5-1 and TRBJ2-5, with D possibly being TRBD1 or TRBD2 (5 bases each). Germline V CDR1 and CDR2: SGHRS, YFSETQ. The CDR3 has 15 amino acids. V was pared by 0 bases and J by 5 bases, with 14 bases between. Here the CDR3 reads CASSLAVQGAETQYF. In DNA form, the CDR3 reads TGCGCCAGCAGCTTGGCCGTGCAGGGAGCCGAGACCCAGTACTTC.

This clonotype was counted only a few times. This rearrangement joins TRBV5-5 to TRBJ2-7; D ambiguous. This CDR3 spans 12 amino acids. Trimming stripped 1 base from V and 4 bases from J, with 6 bases between. Per the germline V gene, CDR1 is SGHKS and CDR2 is YYEKEE (reference sequence). The CDR3 is CASSLWPYEQYF. The CDR3 DNA sequence: TGTGCCAGCAGCTTGTGGCCTTACGAGCAGTACTTC.

The chain joins TRBV28 to TRBJ2-3; the match to TRBD2 covers 9 bases. V lost 1 base to trimming and J lost 2 bases; unmatched junction nucleotides: 7. CDR3 length equals 17 residues. Per the germline V gene, CDR1 is MDHEN and CDR2 is SYDVKM. As DNA, the CDR3 is TGTGCCAGCAGTTTATCCGGGGGACTAGCCCCCACAGATACGCAGTATTTT. Protein sequence: CASSLSGGLAPTDTQYF.

The chain couples TRBV2 to TRBJ2-2; D is unclear. V lost 7 bases and J lost 6, with 6 bases in between. This CDR3 comprises 11 residues. Germline CDR1 SNHLY, CDR2 FYNNEI. CDR3 residues: CASKSAGELFF. CDR3 DNA sequence: TGTGCCAGCAAGTCGGCCGGGGAGCTGTTTTTT.

The table lists this clonotype with a few counts. The V and J genes are TRBV2 and TRBJ2-1, with 7 bases lining up with TRBD1. Trimming at V came to 3 bases and at J to 0 bases, leaving 8 bases not matched to a gene. The CDR3 is 17 residues long. Germline V gene data show CDR1 as SNHLY and CDR2 as FYNNEI. The CDR3 loop reads CASSDGSGQNSYNEQFF. The CDR3 nucleotides read TGTGCCAGCAGTGACGGTTCGGGACAGAACTCCTACAATGAGCAGTTCTTC.

This clonotype was seen a handful of times. CDR3 DNA: TGTGCCAGCAGTTTACAGGGCCCGGAAGCTTTCTTT. Its protein product is CASSLQGPEAFF. The V call is TRBV12-3 or TRBV12-4, the J call TRBJ1-1, with D possibly matching TRBD1 (5 bases). This CDR3 is built from 12 residues. V was clipped by 2 bases and J by 8 bases, with 9 bases between them.

The chain recombines TRBV20-1 with TRBJ2-1; tentative D call: TRBD1 (5 bases). The J call could be wrong; TRBJ2-5 is a better fit for the DNA end. CDR1 is DFQATT and CDR2 is SNEGSKA in the germline V gene (reference sequence). This CDR3 is 16 amino acids long. The DNA of the CDR3 is TGCAGTGCTAGACCTACTCACGGACAACGGTTGGAGACCCAGTACTTC. It specifies CSARPTHGQRLETQYF.

V and J are TRBV10-1 and TRBJ2-5; D may match TRBD1 or TRBD2 (5 bases each). The J call is uncertain, as TRBJ2-1 better fits the DNA end. The CDR3 length is 12 residues. Germline V gene sequence: CDR1 WNHNN, CDR2 SYGVQD (reference sequence). The CDR3 DNA reads TGCGCCAGCACCGGGGACCTGGATGAGCAGTTCTTC. Residues: CASTGDLDEQFF.